The rows below give T cell receptor beta chains drawn from one sample of a study of T cells in Graves' hyperthyroidism and ophthalmopathy. TCRdb independently ran MiXCR on the multiplex PCR reads; one entry per CDR3 protein. The repertoire has about 360,000 distinct CDR3 sequences, over 10% of them found once; the top ten carry roughly 8.3%. The sequencing input was blood. Receptors originate from a woman between 18 and 30 years old with Graves' hyperthyroidism. CDR3s include the opening cysteine and the closing phenylalanine or tryptophan. Fields, in order: D gene, V gene, clone size, J gene, CDR3 DNA, CDR3 protein. D genes are given only for firm matches. Some rows mark clone size as missing; the rest say once, few, many or name a class of expanded clone.

d_gene: TRBD2
v_gene: TRBV20-1
abundance: many
j_gene: TRBJ2-7
CDR3nt: TGCAGTGCTAGTAGGGGACTAGTCGGCGACGAGCAGTACTTC
CDR3aa: CSASRGLVGDEQYF

d_gene: TRBD1
v_gene: TRBV7-9
abundance: many
j_gene: TRBJ2-7
CDR3nt: TGTGCCAGCAGCTCCCATTATGGGACAGGGCCCCGGGACGAGCAGTACTTC
CDR3aa: CASSSHYGTGPRDEQYF

d_gene: -
v_gene: TRBV25-1
abundance: many
j_gene: TRBJ1-2
CDR3nt: TGTGCCAGCAGTAACCCGACAGGAACCTATGGCTACACCTTC
CDR3aa: CASSNPTGTYGYTF

d_gene: -
v_gene: TRBV5-1
abundance: few
j_gene: TRBJ1-2
CDR3nt: TGCGCCAGCAGCTTGGATGCCAGGCCGGAGGGTGGCTACACCTTC
CDR3aa: CASSLDARPEGGYTF

d_gene: -
v_gene: TRBV27
abundance: once
j_gene: TRBJ1-4
CDR3nt: TGTGCCAGCAGTTTTCTTCCCAGGGGTTTTAATGAAAAACTGTTTTTT
CDR3aa: CASSFLPRGFNEKLFF

d_gene: -
v_gene: TRBV12-3/TRBV12-4
abundance: few
j_gene: TRBJ2-7
CDR3nt: TGTGCCAGCAGTTTGGTACCCGGGATCCACGAGCAGTACTTC
CDR3aa: CASSLVPGIHEQYF

d_gene: -
v_gene: TRBV20-1
abundance: -
j_gene: TRBJ1-2
CDR3nt: TGCAGTGCAGTGGGAACCTATGGCTACACCTTC
CDR3aa: CSAVGTYGYTF

d_gene: -
v_gene: TRBV24-1
abundance: many
j_gene: TRBJ2-3
CDR3nt: TGTGCCACCAGTGATTATCGGATGGCCAGAGATACGCAGTATTTT
CDR3aa: CATSDYRMARDTQYF

d_gene: -
v_gene: TRBV13
abundance: -
j_gene: TRBJ1-1
CDR3nt: TGTGCCAGCAGCTTAGCGGTATTGTTGAACACTGAAGCTTTCTTT
CDR3aa: CASSLAVLLNTEAFF

d_gene: TRBD2
v_gene: TRBV12-3/TRBV12-4
abundance: few
j_gene: TRBJ2-7
CDR3nt: TGTGCCAGCAGTTCTAGCGGGTTCTTGTACGAGCAGTACTTC
CDR3aa: CASSSSGFLYEQYF

d_gene: -
v_gene: TRBV5-4
abundance: many
j_gene: TRBJ1-5
CDR3nt: TGTGCCAGCACCCCTGGGTCCAATCAGCCCCAGCATTTT
CDR3aa: CASTPGSNQPQHF

d_gene: -
v_gene: TRBV14
abundance: many
j_gene: TRBJ1-1
CDR3nt: TGTGCCAGCAGCCAAGTGGGCACTGAAGCTTTCTTT
CDR3aa: CASSQVGTEAFF

d_gene: TRBD2
v_gene: TRBV7-9
abundance: -
j_gene: TRBJ2-1
CDR3nt: TGTGCCAGCTCACCTCCGGGACTAGCGGGAGGTGGACATGAGCAGTTCTTC
CDR3aa: CASSPPGLAGGGHEQFF

d_gene: -
v_gene: TRBV11-2
abundance: many
j_gene: TRBJ1-2
CDR3nt: TGTGCCAGCAGCTTCGGTGCCCTCAGGGATGGCTACACCTTC
CDR3aa: CASSFGALRDGYTF

d_gene: TRBD2
v_gene: TRBV7-9
abundance: -
j_gene: TRBJ2-1
CDR3nt: TGTGCCAGCAACCTTCTCGGGGGGGCAGATGAGCAGTTCTTC
CDR3aa: CASNLLGGADEQFF

d_gene: TRBD1
v_gene: TRBV9
abundance: many
j_gene: TRBJ2-7
CDR3nt: TGTGCCAGCAGCCAATCTGAGCGGGACAGGGATCGCTCGAGCTCCTACGAGCAGTACTTC
CDR3aa: CASSQSERDRDRSSSYEQYF

d_gene: -
v_gene: TRBV28
abundance: many
j_gene: TRBJ1-2
CDR3nt: TGTGCCAGCAGTTCGGCCGGAATCTTAGGCTATGGCTACACCTTC
CDR3aa: CASSSAGILGYGYTF

d_gene: -
v_gene: TRBV18
abundance: many
j_gene: TRBJ1-2
CDR3nt: TGTGCCAGCTCAACTACAGACTATGGCTACACCTTC
CDR3aa: CASSTTDYGYTF

d_gene: TRBD1
v_gene: TRBV24-1
abundance: many
j_gene: TRBJ1-5
CDR3nt: TGTGCCACCAGTCAGGGGGCTTATCAGCCCCAGCATTTT
CDR3aa: CATSQGAYQPQHF

d_gene: -
v_gene: TRBV6-2/TRBV6-3
abundance: few
j_gene: TRBJ2-1
CDR3nt: -
CDR3aa: CASSWDFGNEQFF

d_gene: -
v_gene: TRBV2
abundance: many
j_gene: TRBJ1-1
CDR3nt: TGTGCCAGCAGTGAGTTTGGGGCTGAAGCTTTCTTT
CDR3aa: CASSEFGAEAFF

d_gene: TRBD1
v_gene: TRBV12-3/TRBV12-4
abundance: -
j_gene: TRBJ2-5
CDR3nt: TGTGCCAGCAGCCCGGGACAGGGGGCATCTCATAGAGAGACCCAGTACTTC
CDR3aa: CASSPGQGASHRETQYF

d_gene: -
v_gene: TRBV11-2
abundance: many
j_gene: TRBJ1-3
CDR3nt: TGTGCCAGCAGCCCGTCAGAGAACCCTGGAAACACCATATATTTT
CDR3aa: CASSPSENPGNTIYF

d_gene: -
v_gene: TRBV11-2
abundance: many
j_gene: TRBJ1-1
CDR3nt: TGTGCCAGCAGCATCCGATGGGGGGTCATGGGCACTGAAGCTTTCTTT
CDR3aa: CASSIRWGVMGTEAFF

d_gene: TRBD2
v_gene: TRBV7-8
abundance: many
j_gene: TRBJ2-3
CDR3nt: TGTGCCAGCAGCCGCTCGGGGGGGCGCACAGATACGCAGTATTTT
CDR3aa: CASSRSGGRTDTQYF

d_gene: -
v_gene: TRBV12-3/TRBV12-4
abundance: many
j_gene: TRBJ2-7
CDR3nt: TGTGCCAGCAGTTTAGGGGACCGGCAGTACTTC
CDR3aa: CASSLGDRQYF

d_gene: TRBD1
v_gene: TRBV9
abundance: many
j_gene: TRBJ1-1
CDR3nt: TGTGCCAGCAGCGTAGGCGGGACAGCGAACACTGAAGCTTTCTTT
CDR3aa: CASSVGGTANTEAFF

d_gene: -
v_gene: TRBV4-2
abundance: few
j_gene: TRBJ2-1
CDR3nt: TGTGCCAGCAGCCCCCAGCCCGGTGAAAGCTCCTACAATGAGCAGCTCTTC
CDR3aa: CASSPQPGESSYNEQLF

d_gene: -
v_gene: TRBV9
abundance: -
j_gene: TRBJ2-7
CDR3nt: TGTGCCAGCAGCGGGGGGGGCGTGGGGGACGAGCAGTACTTC
CDR3aa: CASSGGGVGDEQYF

d_gene: TRBD1
v_gene: TRBV20-1
abundance: -
j_gene: TRBJ2-7
CDR3nt: TGCAGTGCTATCAAGCTAGGGGGCCCCTACGAGCAGTACTTC
CDR3aa: CSAIKLGGPYEQYF